The clone carrying this T cell receptor beta chain turned up a few times. Vbeta (60) and Jbeta (13) primers were used in the PCR. Data came from immunoSEQ multiplex PCR; TCRdb stores just in-frame clones and leaves some out. In the table there are a few hundred thousand clones, roughly two thirds of which are singletons. The data belong to a study of cytomegalovirus exposure and HLA in healthy donors. Trimming pared 6 bases from V and 2 bases from J, leaving 12 bases between. Germline V gene lookup returns CDR1 KGHSH and CDR2 LQKENI. The CDR3 extends over 14 amino acids. The chain combines TRBV18 with TRBJ2-3; D gene ambiguous. Sample: PBMCs. The sequence was obtained from a female donor in good health and CMV-seronegative. CDR3 sequence reads: CASSGDLITDTQYF. CDR3 nucleotides: TGTGCCAGCTCCGGAGACCTCATCACAGATACGCAGTATTTT. Using reference TRBV18 and TRBJ2-3 for the parts outside the CDR3, the full variable domain is NAGVMQNPRHLVRRRGQEARLRCSPMKGHSHVYWYRQLPEEGLKFMVYLQKENIIDESGMPKERFSAEFPKEGPSILRIQQVVRGDSAAYFCASSGDLITDTQYFGPGTRLTVL.